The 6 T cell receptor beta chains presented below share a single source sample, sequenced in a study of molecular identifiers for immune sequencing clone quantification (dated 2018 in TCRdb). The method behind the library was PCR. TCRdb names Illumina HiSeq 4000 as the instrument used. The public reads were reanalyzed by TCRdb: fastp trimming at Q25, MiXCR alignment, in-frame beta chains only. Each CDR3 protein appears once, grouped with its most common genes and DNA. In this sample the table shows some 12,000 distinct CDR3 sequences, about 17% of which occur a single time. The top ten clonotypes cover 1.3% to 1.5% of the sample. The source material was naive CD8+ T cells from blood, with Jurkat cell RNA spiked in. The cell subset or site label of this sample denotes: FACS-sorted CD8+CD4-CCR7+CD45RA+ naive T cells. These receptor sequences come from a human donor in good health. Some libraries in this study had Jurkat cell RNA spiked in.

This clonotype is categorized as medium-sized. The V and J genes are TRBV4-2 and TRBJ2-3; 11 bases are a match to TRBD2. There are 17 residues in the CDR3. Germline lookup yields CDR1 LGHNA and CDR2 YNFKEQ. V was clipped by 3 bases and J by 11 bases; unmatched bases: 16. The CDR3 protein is CASSQEGTSGLVGLQYF. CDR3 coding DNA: TGTGCCAGCAGCCAGGAGGGGACTAGCGGCCTCGTTGGGCTGCAGTATTTT.

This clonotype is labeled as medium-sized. The CDR3 region is CASSLWGEGNQPQHF. CDR3 nucleotide sequence: TGTGCCAGCAGCTTATGGGGAGAAGGCAATCAGCCCCAGCATTTT. This chain joins TRBV7-6 and TRBJ1-5; D remains ambiguous. V gave up 2 bases and J gave up 2 bases, with 10 bases separating them. In germline, CDR1 is SGHVS, CDR2 FNYEAQ. The CDR3 is 15 amino acids.

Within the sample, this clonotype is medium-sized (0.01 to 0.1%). The CDR3 loop reads CASSSIQGLGTDTQYF. CDR3 in DNA: TGTGCCAGCAGTTCTATCCAGGGGTTGGGCACAGATACGCAGTATTTT. The chain has TRBV27 and TRBJ2-3; D possibly corresponds to TRBD1 (6 bases). The CDR3 runs 16 residues. Trimming stripped 4 bases from V and 1 base from J, with 15 bases between. Germline V CDR1 and CDR2: MNHEY, SMNVEV (reference sequence).

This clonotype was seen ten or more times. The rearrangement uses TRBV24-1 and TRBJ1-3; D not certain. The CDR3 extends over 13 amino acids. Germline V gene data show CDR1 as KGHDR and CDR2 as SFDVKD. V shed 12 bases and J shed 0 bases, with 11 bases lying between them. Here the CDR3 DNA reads TGTGCCGCCGGCCATTCCTCTGGAAACACCATATATTTT. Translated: CAAGHSSGNTIYF.

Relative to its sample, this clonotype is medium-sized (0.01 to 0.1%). The CDR3 DNA reads as TGCAGTGCTAGAGATACTAGCGGGACCTCCTACGAGCAGTACTTC. Encoded protein: CSARDTSGTSYEQYF. The rearrangement joins TRBV20-1 to TRBJ2-7, with 10 positions matching TRBD2. Germline V gives CDR1 DFQATT, CDR2 SNEGSKA (reference sequence). CDR3 length: 15 amino acids. J was trimmed by 0 bases and V by 0 bases; bases with no gene match: 2.

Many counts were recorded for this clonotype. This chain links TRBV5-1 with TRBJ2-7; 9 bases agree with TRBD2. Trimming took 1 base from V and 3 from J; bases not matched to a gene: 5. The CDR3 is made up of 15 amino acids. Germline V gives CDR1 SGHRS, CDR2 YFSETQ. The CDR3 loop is CASSLRREGLYEQYF. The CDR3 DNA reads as TGCGCCAGCAGCTTGCGGCGGGAGGGCCTCTACGAGCAGTACTTC.